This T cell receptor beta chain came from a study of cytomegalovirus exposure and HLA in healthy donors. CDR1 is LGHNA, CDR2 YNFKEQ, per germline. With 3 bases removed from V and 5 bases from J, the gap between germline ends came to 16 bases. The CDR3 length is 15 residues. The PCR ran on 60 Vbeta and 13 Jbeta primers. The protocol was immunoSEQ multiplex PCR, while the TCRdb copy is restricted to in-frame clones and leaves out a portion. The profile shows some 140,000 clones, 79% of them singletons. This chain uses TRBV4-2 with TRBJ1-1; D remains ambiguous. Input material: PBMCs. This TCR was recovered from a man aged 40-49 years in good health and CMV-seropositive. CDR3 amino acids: CASSQMGGLRTEAFF. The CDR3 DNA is TGTGCCAGCAGCCAGATGGGAGGGCTGCGGACTGAAGCTTTCTTT.